A selection of T cell receptor beta chains follows, all from one sample in a study of OX40 agonist ivuxolimab in advanced cancers. Libraries were prepared by immunoSEQ multiplex PCR; TCRdb keeps only in-frame clonotypes and omits some of them. Of some 45,000 clones detected, roughly 86% appear once; the ten largest clones hold roughly an eighth. The material was CD4+ or CD8+ T cells sorted from blood, obtained in a trial of the OX40 agonist ivuxolimab. Receptor source: an adult with an advanced solid tumor such as melanoma, head and neck, liver or kidney cancer. CDR3s include the opening cysteine and the closing phenylalanine or tryptophan. D genes are given only for firm matches. Not all rows give a size; the values are once, few, many and, for expanded clones, a class.

clone_size	v_call	j_call	d_call	cdr3_aa	cdr3_nt
NA	TRBV7-2	TRBJ1-4	NA	CASSPVLLQGAYEKLFF	TGTGCCAGCAGCCCCGTCCTATTACAGGGAGCCTACGAAAAACTGTTTTTT
NA	TRBV2	TRBJ1-1	NA	CASLLFDWTEAFF	TGTGCCAGCCTACTCTTCGATTGGACTGAAGCTTTCTTT
NA	TRBV7-8	TRBJ1-2	TRBD1	CASSLDRGNYGYTF	TGTGCCAGCAGCTTAGACAGGGGCAACTATGGCTACACCTTC
NA	TRBV5-4	TRBJ2-5	NA	CASSLEGFQSHQETQYF	TGTGCCAGCAGCTTGGAGGGTTTTCAAAGTCACCAAGAGACCCAGTACTTC
NA	TRBV7-6	TRBJ2-7	TRBD1	CASSLVMTGDFAYEQYF	TGTGCCAGCAGCTTAGTAATGACAGGGGACTTTGCCTACGAGCAGTACTTC
NA	TRBV5-4	TRBJ1-2	TRBD1	CASSTGQGGGGYTF	TGTGCCAGCAGCACCGGTCAGGGGGGGGGTGGCTACACCTTC
once	TRBV19	TRBJ1-2	NA	CASSISSDSIYGYTF	TGTGCCAGTAGTATCTCCTCGGACAGCATATATGGCTACACCTTC
NA	TRBV28	TRBJ2-6	NA	CASSFGKGYSGANVLTF	TGTGCCAGCAGTTTTGGGAAGGGATACTCTGGGGCCAACGTCCTGACTTTC
few	TRBV7-3	TRBJ1-5	NA	CASSLTGGEEPQHF	TGTGCCAGCAGCTTAACTGGGGGCGAGGAACCCCAGCATTTT
NA	TRBV11-1	TRBJ2-2	NA	CASSSAWTGELFF	TGTGCCAGCAGCTCTGCCTGGACCGGGGAGCTGTTTTTT
NA	TRBV27	TRBJ1-5	TRBD1	CASSEGRGITGGSDQPQHF	TGTGCCAGCAGCGAGGGCAGGGGGATTACAGGGGGGAGCGATCAGCCCCAGCATTTT
once	TRBV14	TRBJ2-1	NA	CASSPRRDNEQFF	TGTGCCAGCAGCCCCCGACGGGACAATGAGCAGTTCTTC
NA	TRBV27	TRBJ2-1	NA	CASSSLPNEQFF	TGTGCCAGCAGTTCCCTCCCCAATGAGCAGTTCTTC
NA	TRBV5-6	TRBJ1-1	NA	CASSLALQGRYTEAFF	TGTGCCAGCAGCTTGGCGTTACAGGGAAGGTACACTGAAGCTTTCTTT
NA	TRBV4-3	TRBJ2-7	NA	CASSQDRRAEQYF	TGCGCCAGCAGCCAAGATCGCCGGGCCGAGCAGTACTTC
NA	TRBV7-8	TRBJ2-7	TRBD1	CASSSMGQAVEQYF	TGTGCCAGCAGCTCAATGGGACAGGCCGTCGAGCAGTACTTC
NA	TRBV5-4	TRBJ2-7	NA	CASSSWAEGGGTYF	TGTGCCAGCAGTTCTTGGGCCGAAGGGGGGGGGACGTACTTC
NA	TRBV6-1	TRBJ2-7	NA	CASRDGQGYEQYF	TGTGCCAGCAGGGACGGGCAGGGCTACGAGCAGTACTTC
few	TRBV6-5	TRBJ1-1	TRBD1	CASRLQGGGDTEAFF	TGTGCCAGCAGGCTACAGGGGGGCGGGGACACTGAAGCTTTCTTT
NA	TRBV4-1	TRBJ1-5	NA	CASSQVSTGNQPQHF	TGCGCCAGCAGCCAAGTGTCAACAGGCAATCAGCCCCAGCATTTT
NA	TRBV29-1	TRBJ1-2	NA	CSVESRGTHNYGYTF	TGCAGCGTTGAATCTCGGGGAACCCATAACTATGGCTACACCTTC
NA	TRBV19	TRBJ1-5	NA	CASSHRAKNQPQHF	TGTGCCAGTAGTCACAGGGCAAAAAATCAGCCCCAGCATTTT
NA	TRBV13	TRBJ1-1	NA	CASSPPDRTGTEAFF	TGTGCCAGCAGCCCCCCCGACAGAACTGGCACTGAAGCTTTCTTT
NA	TRBV11-2	TRBJ2-3	NA	CASSFPGDDVPSTDTQYF	TGTGCCAGCAGTTTCCCTGGGGACGACGTCCCTAGCACAGATACGCAGTATTTT
NA	TRBV5-4	TRBJ1-3	NA	CASSLWGADGNTIYF	TGTGCCAGCAGCTTGTGGGGGGCGGATGGAAACACCATATATTTT
NA	TRBV19	TRBJ2-2	NA	CASSTPSYKIGEELFF	TGTGCCAGTAGTACTCCTTCCTATAAAATTGGGGAAGAGCTGTTTTTT
NA	TRBV5-1	TRBJ1-2	TRBD1	CASSLRSGQDYGYTF	TGCGCCAGCAGCTTAAGATCGGGACAGGACTATGGCTACACCTTC
few	TRBV4-2	TRBJ1-4	TRBD1	CASSQEHGTGGEKLFF	TGTGCCAGCAGCCAAGAGCACGGGACAGGGGGTGAAAAACTGTTTTTT
NA	TRBV15	TRBJ2-1	NA	CATSRTDSGLWGEQFF	TGTGCCACCAGCAGGACGGACAGCGGACTTTGGGGTGAGCAGTTCTTC
NA	TRBV2	TRBJ2-1	TRBD1	CASTGQGSYNEQFF	TGTGCCAGCACTGGACAGGGATCCTACAATGAGCAGTTCTTC
once	TRBV6-5	TRBJ1-2	NA	CASTIGGGGYTF	TGTGCCAGCACCATCGGAGGCGGTGGCTACACCTTC
NA	TRBV2	TRBJ2-3	NA	CASFRKVGGTDTQYF	TGTGCCAGCTTCCGGAAGGTTGGGGGCACAGATACGCAGTATTTT
NA	TRBV6-1	TRBJ1-2	NA	CASSYRLVSGGYTF	TGTGCCAGCAGCTACAGATTAGTTTCGGGGGGCTACACCTTC
few	TRBV9	TRBJ2-1	NA	CASSALGGPSFF	TGTGCCAGCAGCGCTCTGGGGGGGCCGAGTTTCTTC
NA	TRBV18	TRBJ2-7	TRBD1	CASSPGSERTGPRYEQYF	TGTGCCAGCTCACCGGGGTCCGAACGGACAGGGCCGCGCTACGAGCAGTACTTC
NA	TRBV19	TRBJ1-1	NA	CASRADGRHTEAFF	TGTGCCAGTAGGGCCGACGGGAGGCACACTGAAGCTTTCTTT
NA	TRBV11-2	TRBJ1-3	TRBD1	CASSLVPDRAADTIYF	TGTGCCAGCAGCTTAGTGCCGGACAGGGCGGCGGACACCATATATTTT
NA	TRBV28	TRBJ1-2	NA	CASTPGGAIGYTF	TGTGCCAGCACCCCGGGGGGGGCAATCGGCTACACCTTC
NA	TRBV14	TRBJ1-4	NA	CASSQETGTNEKLFF	TGTGCCAGCAGCCAAGAAACGGGAACTAATGAAAAACTGTTTTTT
once	TRBV4-3	TRBJ2-7	NA	CASSQVPGILREQYF	TGCGCCAGCAGCCAGGTCCCCGGGATCCTGCGCGAGCAGTACTTC
few	TRBV9	TRBJ2-7	NA	CASSPWASGVSGEQYF	TGTGCCAGCAGCCCGTGGGCCTCAGGGGTTTCGGGCGAGCAGTACTTC